A selection of T cell receptor beta chains follows, all from one sample in a study of blood T cell repertoires in COVID-19. Using immunoSEQ multiplex PCR, the repertoire was profiled, and TCRdb retains in-frame clones only, with some absent. Of approximately 230,000 clones detected, around 80% appear once; the ten largest clones hold approximately 6%. The specimen sequenced was peripheral blood. These receptors were collected from a man older than 75 with acute or convalescent COVID-19. CDR3s include the opening cysteine and the closing phenylalanine or tryptophan. Size tells how often a clone was seen (once, few, many) or the class of an expanded clone, and some rows leave it out.

v_gene	abundance	j_gene	CDR3aa
TRBV18	-	TRBJ2-7	CASSPGDSSYEQYF
TRBV28	-	TRBJ1-2	CASRLGARGGYTF
TRBV4-2	-	TRBJ2-7	CASSQEPAGENYEQYF
TRBV9	-	TRBJ1-1	CASSVAGTGGNTEAFF
TRBV5-1	-	TRBJ1-6	CASSLGQVNSPLHF
TRBV7-2	once	TRBJ2-1	CASSLRWRDDSSYNEQFF
TRBV9	-	TRBJ2-5	CASSVLGRLQETQYF
TRBV19	-	TRBJ2-1	CASSIDLSGPYNEQFF
TRBV7-2	-	TRBJ2-5	CASSLVREETQYF
TRBV5-5	-	TRBJ2-7	CASSPGQGSEQYF
TRBV19	-	TRBJ1-2	CASRAQADATGAYGYTF
TRBV28	-	TRBJ2-7	CASRPPAGSVDEQYF
TRBV2	-	TRBJ1-1	CATLPGLGGNTEAFF
TRBV7-2	-	TRBJ1-6	CASSLVGVIRGSPLHF
TRBV3-1/TRBV3-2	-	TRBJ2-5	CASSRREASPRETQYF
TRBV5-1	-	TRBJ2-1	CASRTSDDNEQFF
TRBV4-2	-	TRBJ2-3	CASSQDTSGSSTDTQYF
TRBV12-3/TRBV12-4	-	TRBJ1-2	CASSADSIYGYTF
TRBV6-5	once	TRBJ1-1	CASSYSARGSTEAFF
TRBV19	-	TRBJ1-5	CASSTGTDQPQHF
TRBV28	-	TRBJ2-1	CASAIGGRASVEQFF
TRBV6-1	-	TRBJ2-3	CASSVDRGDTQYF
TRBV6-2/TRBV6-3	few	TRBJ1-6	CASSYSTILQGNSPLHF
TRBV7-9	-	TRBJ2-1	CASSPREAGVNEQFF
TRBV19	-	TRBJ2-2	CASRQGLDTGELFF
TRBV4-1	once	TRBJ2-5	CASSQDMQGTQYF
TRBV11-2	-	TRBJ2-2	CASSLLDTTGELFF
TRBV6-5	-	TRBJ2-2	CASTRDRAPGELFF
TRBV5-4	-	TRBJ1-1	CASSRGQMNTEAFF
TRBV14	-	TRBJ2-2	CASSRGDSNTGELFF
TRBV30	-	TRBJ1-1	CAWSRYGGTEAFF
TRBV7-2	-	TRBJ2-7	CASSPGFPRSYEQYF
TRBV19	-	TRBJ2-6	CASRVRAGANVLTF
TRBV3-1/TRBV3-2	-	TRBJ2-7	CASSPGHSYEQYF
TRBV28	-	TRBJ2-3	CASSFSRVESTQYF
TRBV28	-	TRBJ1-3	CASSPPQGLGNTIYF
TRBV15	-	TRBJ2-3	CATSRDGGFTDTQYF
TRBV9	few	TRBJ1-1	CASSVGGERTEAFF
TRBV10-3	-	TRBJ1-1	CAHQPRPGTEAFF
TRBV6-5	-	TRBJ1-1	CASSPAGTGEAFF
TRBV2	-	TRBJ2-1	CASSESGLAGDEQFF
TRBV27	-	TRBJ2-7	CASSFSSGRGLYEQYF
TRBV10-2	-	TRBJ1-4	CASSESHLTAGKLFF
TRBV4-1	-	TRBJ2-7	CASSRGQSYEQYF
TRBV2	-	TRBJ2-2	CASSPQGLAGTGELFF
TRBV28	-	TRBJ1-2	CASSLLEDGYTF
TRBV24-1	-	TRBJ2-7	CATRAPYEQYF
TRBV5-8	-	TRBJ2-1	CASDPGYSYNEQFF
TRBV10-3	-	TRBJ2-1	CATGTSGSYNEQFF
TRBV14	few	TRBJ1-1	CASSAKRNTEAFF
TRBV6-1	-	TRBJ1-4	CASSEEPGSKLFF
TRBV7-3	once	TRBJ2-2	CASSQATSNTGELFF
TRBV28	many	TRBJ1-6	CASSVLGDNSPLHF
TRBV10-2	-	TRBJ2-7	CASRLAGGVYEQYF
TRBV2	-	TRBJ2-1	CASSEERLAGSYNEQFF
TRBV27	-	TRBJ2-7	CASSPTSGGRNEQYF